The 30 T cell receptor beta chains in this list originate from one sample, sequenced in a study of breast tumors, draining lymph nodes, adjacent tissues. TCRdb used MiXCR to reprocess the multiplex PCR reads, holding one entry per CDR3 protein. This sample has fewer than 200,000 distinct CDR3 sequences; roughly a third occur once, and the top ten carry 3.5% to 4.5%. Samples came from axillary lymph nodes draining the breast cancer. The sample consisted of axillary lymph node tissue. Receptors were obtained from a female donor with breast cancer. Some clones in this sample may be carry-over from other donors' samples.

Many counts were recorded for this clonotype. The chain employs TRBV7-3 and TRBJ2-3; D is ambiguous. CDR3 length: 12 amino acids. V shed 6 bases and J shed 6 bases, with 10 bases lying between them. Germline V gives CDR1 SGHTA, CDR2 FQGTGA. This CDR3 reads CASSFFGDTQYF. CDR3 DNA sequence: TGTGCCAGCAGTTTTTTTGGGGATACGCAGTATTTT.

This clonotype was counted at least ten times. The chain recombines TRBV29-1 with TRBJ2-2; D unclear. Germline values: CDR1 SQVTM, CDR2 ANQGSEA. The CDR3 length is 12 residues. The germline V and J ends were trimmed by 4 bases and 7 bases, with 10 bases remaining between them. The CDR3 nucleotides are TGCAGCGTTGGTGCCTTCGGCGGGGAGCTGTTTTTT. Amino acid sequence: CSVGAFGGELFF.

This chain links TRBV6-2 or TRBV6-3 with TRBJ2-5; TRBD1 aligns across 8 bases. CDR3 size: 15 residues. V was pared by 4 bases and J by 3 bases, with 7 bases of the junction left unmatched. The germline CDR1 and CDR2 sequences are MNHEY and SVGEGT. Here the CDR3 reads CASSWGQAQEETQYF. DNA for the CDR3: TGTGCCAGCAGTTGGGGACAGGCCCAAGAAGAGACCCAGTACTTC.

This clonotype was recorded at least ten times. V and J are TRBV11-3 and TRBJ2-7; D may be TRBD2 (6 bases). The CDR3 spans 14 residues. Germline V gives CDR1 SGHNT, CDR2 YENEEA. Trimming took off 5 bases at V and 2 bases at J, with 13 bases between the two ends. This CDR3 is CASSPAGLPYEQYF. DNA of the CDR3: TGTGCCAGCAGCCCCGCGGGACTTCCCTACGAGCAGTACTTC. Filled out from reference TRBV11-3 and TRBJ2-7, the complete variable domain reads EAGVVQSPRYKIIEKKQPVAFWCNPISGHNTLYWYLQNLGQGPELLIRYENEEAVDDSQLPKDRFSAERLKGVDSTLKIQPAELGDSAVYLCASSPAGLPYEQYFGPGTRLTVT.

The table lists this clonotype with many counts. No DNA is shown, since the ends of the CDR3 on it are uncertain; the CDR3 is the one TCRdb lists. The chain is built from TRBV19 and TRBJ2-7; the D call in the table, TRBD1, was not verified against the DNA. In germline, CDR1 is LNHDA, CDR2 SQIVND (reference sequence). With termini counted, the CDR3 has 16 amino acids. The CDR3 region is CASSSAPGQGTYEQYF.

This clonotype was seen repeatedly, ten times or more. CDR3 nucleotides: TGTGCCAGCAGCGTGCGATCCTGGACAGGGGGTAGAAACACCATATATTTT. It encodes CASSVRSWTGGRNTIYF. The chain couples TRBV7-9 to TRBJ1-3; 10 positions match TRBD1. With V trimmed by 5 bases and J by 5 bases, 12 bases remained unmatched. The CDR3 is 17 amino acids. Germline assignment: CDR1 SEHNR and CDR2 FQNEAQ (reference sequence).

In the case of this clonotype: A much larger clone sits a single nucleotide away, making a read error possible. V gene TRBV7-2 combines with J gene TRBJ2-1, with D unresolved. Per the germline V gene, CDR1 is SGHTA and CDR2 is FQGNSA. This CDR3 comprises 13 residues. The CDR3 region has the DNA TGTGCCAGCAGCCAAAGGACCTACAATGGGCAGTTCTTC. Amino acid sequence: CASSQRTYNGQFF. Full variable domain (outside the CDR3, taken from reference TRBV7-2 and TRBJ2-1): GAGVSQSPSNKVTEKGKDVELRCDPISGHTALYWYRQSLGQGLEFLIYFQGNSAPDKSGLPSDRFSAERTGGSVSTLTIQRTQQEDSAVYLCASSQRTYNGQFFGPGTRLTVL.

This clonotype was found once. The rearrangement joins TRBV7-2 to TRBJ2-3; D is perhaps TRBD1 (6 bases). CDR1 and CDR2 from the germline V gene are SGHTA and FQGNSA. Between the trimmed V and J ends, which lost 1 base and 4 bases, there was a span of 12 bases. The CDR3 contains 15 residues. CDR3 in amino acids: CASSLDQGKSDTQYF. CDR3 nucleotide sequence: TGTGCCAGCAGCTTAGACCAGGGGAAGTCAGATACGCAGTATTTT.

This clonotype was seen many times. The rearrangement uses TRBV12-3 or TRBV12-4 and TRBJ1-2; the D gene is possibly TRBD1 (5 bases). The CDR3 spans 14 residues. V lost 5 bases to trimming and J lost 1 base, with 11 bases between them. This CDR3 is CASSLRDRNYGYTF. DNA of the CDR3: TGTGCCAGCAGTCTCAGGGATCGTAACTATGGCTACACCTTC.

As concerns this clonotype: This could be a read error, since a much larger clone is one nucleotide away. Here the CDR3 reads CASSFAGWVGQPQHF. Here the CDR3 DNA reads TGTGCCAGCAGTTTCGCGGGATGGGTAGGTCAGCCCCAGCATTTT. This chain uses TRBV12-3 or TRBV12-4 with TRBJ1-5, with no clear D. V was cut by 3 bases and J by 6 bases, with 15 bases left in between. The CDR3 covers 15 residues.

This clonotype appeared many times. CDR3 coding DNA: TGTGCCAGCAGCTTAGGGTCAGGATCTTCTGGAAACACCATATATTTT. This encodes CASSLGSGSSGNTIYF. This chain joins TRBV7-8 and TRBJ1-3, with D hard to call. V lost 1 base and J lost 1, with 11 bases in between. CDR1 is SGHVS and CDR2 is FQNEAQ in the germline V gene. The CDR3 loop spans 16 amino acids.

This clonotype rates as medium-sized. This chain joins TRBV7-6 and TRBJ2-5; a weak D match, TRBD2 (6 bases). The V end lost 8 bases, the J end lost 1 base, and 17 bases lay between the germline ends. In germline, CDR1 is SGHVS, CDR2 FNYEAQ. There are 15 residues in the CDR3. As DNA, the CDR3 is TGTGCCAGCGCCCCTGGGGGGAAGCGCCAAGAGACCCAGTACTTC. It is translated as CASAPGGKRQETQYF.

The table lists this clonotype with a few counts. CDR3 loop: CASSSRTAYNEQFF. Written as DNA, the CDR3 is TGTGCCAGCAGCTCCCGGACAGCCTACAATGAGCAGTTCTTC. The chain uses TRBV9 and TRBJ2-1; D may be TRBD1 (6 bases). V dropped 4 bases and J dropped 2 bases, with 10 bases sitting between them. CDR1 and CDR2 from the germline V gene are SGDLS and YYNGEE. The CDR3 totals 14 residues. Based on the CDR3 plus reference TRBV9 and TRBJ2-1, the full variable domain is DSGVTQTPKHLITATGQRVTLRCSPRSGDLSVYWYQQSLDQGLQFLIQYYNGEERAKGNILERFSAQQFPDLHSELNLSSLELGDSALYFCASSSRTAYNEQFFGPGTRLTVL.

This sequence joins TRBV5-8 and TRBJ2-5, with no clear D. CDR3 length: 11 residues. V shed 3 bases and J shed 4 bases, with 4 bases lying between them. Germline CDR1 reads SGHTS; CDR2 reads YDEGEE. The CDR3 DNA follows: TGTGCCAGCAGCTCACTAGAGACCCAGTACTTC. Protein product: CASSSLETQYF. The variable domain in full, completed from reference TRBV5-8 and TRBJ2-5, reads EAGVTQSPTHLIKTRGQQATLRCSPISGHTSVYWYQQALGLGLQFLLWYDEGEERNRGNFPPRFSGRQFPNYSSELNVNALELEDSALYLCASSSLETQYFGPGTRLLVL.

The gene calls are TRBV5-6 and TRBJ2-6; tentative D call: TRBD2 (5 bases). This CDR3 spans 14 amino acids. Germline-derived CDR1 and CDR2 are SGHDT and YYEEEE. Trimming removed 1 base at V and 4 bases at J, with 6 bases between. The CDR3 region has the DNA TGTGCCAGCAGCTTGTGGGAGGGGGCCAACGTCCTGACTTTC. It encodes CASSLWEGANVLTF. Supplemented by reference TRBV5-6 and TRBJ2-6, the full variable domain reads DAGVTQSPTHLIKTRGQQVTLRCSPKSGHDTVSWYQQALGQGPQFIFQYYEEEERQRGNFPDRFSGHQFPNYSSELNVNALLLGDSALYLCASSLWEGANVLTFGAGSRLTVL.

This chain links TRBV5-6 with TRBJ1-6, with unresolved D. This CDR3 has 16 residues. Germline V gives CDR1 SGHDT, CDR2 YYEEEE. Trimming shortened V by 4 bases and J by 10 bases, and 21 bases separated the two germline ends. CDR3 sequence (DNA): TGTGCCAGCAGCCCCGACCCTGAGTCCGACGGCTCACCCCTCCACTTT. Its protein product is CASSPDPESDGSPLHF.

This clonotype was counted many times. V is TRBV5-4 and J is TRBJ2-7; D is ambiguous. V lost 4 bases and J lost 7, with 12 bases in between. The CDR3 loop spans 12 amino acids. Germline V gene sequence: CDR1 SGHNT, CDR2 YYREEE (reference sequence). CDR3 bases: TGTGCCAGCAGCCCAGATCCCCGGGAGCAGTACTTC. This translates into CASSPDPREQYF.

This rearrangement joins TRBV6-5 to TRBJ1-2; no clear D gene. This CDR3 has 18 residues. Trimming pared 4 bases from V and 1 base from J, leaving 22 bases between. Germline V lookup: CDR1 MNHEY, CDR2 SVGAGI. CDR3 amino acids: CASSLIGLETADNYGYTF. The CDR3 DNA sequence: TGTGCCAGCAGTTTAATTGGACTGGAGACGGCGGATAACTATGGCTACACCTTC.

This clonotype was counted at least ten times. The chain links TRBV20-1 to TRBJ2-5; 11 nucleotides match TRBD2. Trimming cost V 6 bases and J 1 base; bases outside gene matches: 7. Germline V gene sequence: CDR1 DFQATT, CDR2 SNEGSKA (reference sequence). The CDR3 covers 15 residues. The CDR3 DNA reads TGCAGTGCCGAACTGGGACTAGCGGCCCAAGAGACCCAGTACTTC. It encodes CSAELGLAAQETQYF.

This clonotype appeared many times. This chain joins TRBV7-9 and TRBJ2-7; 8 bases are a match to TRBD1. The CDR3 runs to 17 residues. Germline V gene sequence: CDR1 SEHNR, CDR2 FQNEAQ (reference sequence). V shed 5 bases, J shed 4 bases, and the junction held 16 bases outside the gene matches. The CDR3 protein is CASSTPPFGQGSYEQYF. CDR3 in DNA: TGTGCCAGCAGCACCCCCCCTTTTGGACAGGGTTCATACGAGCAGTACTTC.

Ten or more counts support this clonotype. V usage is TRBV19 and J usage is TRBJ2-5; tentative D call: TRBD2 (5 bases). V gave up 5 bases and J gave up 7 bases, with 14 bases separating them. The CDR3 contains 13 residues. Germline V lookup: CDR1 LNHDA, CDR2 SQIVND (reference sequence). The CDR3 DNA reads as TGTGCCAGTAGTCTCAGGCCCGAGGGGACCCAGTACTTC. Translated, it gives CASSLRPEGTQYF.

In this sample, this clonotype turned up many times. CDR3 coding DNA: TGTGCCAGCAGCCATACAGGGGCAGATACGCAGTATTTT. Translated, it gives CASSHTGADTQYF. V gene TRBV7-9 combines with J gene TRBJ2-3; TRBD1 agrees at 7 bases. The V gene's germline CDR1 is SEHNR and CDR2 FQNEAQ (reference sequence). The CDR3 is 13 residues long. Trimming removed 5 bases from V and 4 bases from J; junction bases left unmatched: 3.

The chain couples TRBV25-1 to TRBJ2-5; D is tentatively TRBD1 or TRBD2 (5 bases each). The CDR3 extends over 13 amino acids. Germline loops: CDR1 MGHDK, CDR2 SYGVNS. The V end lost 5 bases, the J end lost 5 bases, and 12 bases lay between the germline ends. CDR3 loop: CASSSRGTETQYF. The CDR3 nucleotides are TGTGCCAGCAGTTCCCGAGGGACGGAGACCCAGTACTTC.

Only a few counts were recorded for this clonotype. This clone may be a read error of a much larger clone one base away. The chain employs TRBV20-1 and TRBJ2-3; no reliable D call. This CDR3 contains 14 residues. Trimming took off 4 bases at V and 8 bases at J, with 19 bases between the two ends. Germline V gene data show CDR1 as DFQATT and CDR2 as SNEGSKA (reference sequence). CDR3 coding DNA: TGCAGTGCTATTACGGTCACGCAGGAAGCTACGCAGTATTTT. Amino acid sequence: CSAITVTQEATQYF.

In this sample, this clonotype turned up many times. The chain employs TRBV29-1 and TRBJ2-1, with 10 positions matching TRBD2. The CDR3 consists of 15 residues. In germline, CDR1 is SQVTM, CDR2 ANQGSEA. V lost 7 bases and J lost 2; bases outside the gene matches: 8. The DNA of the CDR3 is TGCAGCGGATCCCTAGCGGGGGCCACCTACAATGAGCAGTTCTTC. As protein: CSGSLAGATYNEQFF.

The V and J genes are TRBV3-1 and TRBJ2-7; 10 bases are shared with TRBD1. Germline CDR1 LGHDT, CDR2 YNNKEL (reference sequence). The ends lost 10 bases at V and 3 bases at J; junction bases unmatched: 3. This CDR3 has 12 amino acids. DNA for the CDR3: TGTGCCACCCGGGACAGGGGCTACGAGCAGTACTTC. Its protein product is CATRDRGYEQYF.

The chain is built from TRBV7-2 and TRBJ1-6, with a tentative D call TRBD1 (5 bases). CDR1 is SGHTA, CDR2 FQGNSA, per germline. V was shortened by 5 bases and J by 14 bases, with 28 bases between the two germline ends. There are 17 residues in the CDR3. Here the CDR3 reads CASSPSWGPGRPSALHF. DNA for the CDR3: TGTGCCAGCAGCCCGAGTTGGGGACCCGGAAGGCCATCAGCCCTCCACTTT.

This clonotype was detected ten times or more. The chain joins TRBV7-9 to TRBJ2-5; the D gene could be TRBD1 or TRBD2 (6 bases each). V shed 1 base and J shed 7 bases, with 25 bases lying between them. The CDR3 is 18 residues long. Germline CDR1 is SEHNR and CDR2 is FQNEAQ (reference sequence). CDR3 DNA sequence: TGTGCCAGCAGCTTAGGCTTCGGGGATAGTTTGGGGGGCCGGACCCAGTACTTC. Translated: CASSLGFGDSLGGRTQYF. The variable domain in full, completed from reference TRBV7-9 and TRBJ2-5, reads DTGVSQNPRHKITKRGQNVTFRCDPISEHNRLYWYRQTLGQGPEFLTYFQNEAQLEKSRLLSDRFSAERPKGSFSTLEIQRTEQGDSAMYLCASSLGFGDSLGGRTQYFGPGTRLLVL.

The rearrangement uses TRBV20-1 and TRBJ2-5; 7 bases match TRBD1. The germline V gene has CDR1 DFQATT and CDR2 SNEGSKA (reference sequence). This CDR3 spans 13 amino acids. J was trimmed by 5 bases and V by 5 bases; bases with no gene match: 8. As DNA, the CDR3 is TGCAGTGCTGGAACGACAGGGCTGGAGACCCAGTACTTC. Encoded protein: CSAGTTGLETQYF.

CDR3 amino acids: CASSHFQNSPLHF. The CDR3 nucleotides read TGTGCCAGCAGTCACTTCCAAAATTCACCCCTCCACTTT. The V gene is TRBV6-2 or TRBV6-3, the J gene TRBJ1-6, with D hard to call. The CDR3 covers 13 residues. V was pared by 5 bases and J by 7 bases, with 9 bases between. CDR1 MNHEY and CDR2 SVGEGT come from the germline V gene.